The clone carrying this T cell receptor (beta chain) came up many times. Its antigen is undetermined. The entry originates in a study of T cells in Graves' hyperthyroidism and ophthalmopathy. TCR beta CDR3 region amplification was performed from RNA transcripts. HTBI primers were the set used in a first-round RT-PCR of the TCR CDR3. One entry per CDR3 protein, called by TCRdb with MiXCR from the multiplex PCR reads. This repertoire shows hundreds of thousands of distinct CDR3 sequences, more than 14% found once; its top ten account for around 12%. Study results and limitations: Blood shared most expanded thyroid clonotypes above 0.001.

Germline CDR1 is KGHSH and CDR2 is LQKENI. The CDR3 is 17 residues long. The ends lost 2 bases at V and 0 bases at J; junction bases unmatched: 8. The receptor's source is a woman in her forties or fifties with Graves' ophthalmopathy. The chain carries TRBV18 and TRBJ2-7; 9 positions match TRBD1. Sequencing was performed on blood. CDR3 loop: CASSPWGQGIISYEQYF. CDR3 in DNA: TGTGCCAGCTCACCATGGGGACAGGGAATTATCTCCTACGAGCAGTACTTC.